The T cell receptor beta chain described here comes from a study of glioma-infiltrating T cells. The length of the CDR3 is 14 residues. CDR1 is MGHRA, CDR2 YSYEKL, per germline. V lost 1 base and J 6 bases, leaving 12 bases between the germline ends. This clonotype was detected only a few times. TCR alpha and beta CDR3 regions were amplified from RNA using iRepertoire nested multiplex PCR. TCRdb re-called the multiplex PCR reads with MiXCR, one entry per CDR3 protein. The sample lists 300,000 to 450,000 distinct CDR3 sequences, 41% seen once, with 9.5% to 15% in the top ten. The sequence was collected from a human donor with low-grade glioma or glioblastoma, undergoing nonglioma brain surgery, or in good health (not recorded which). Material for sequencing was glioma tissue, nonneoplastic brain tissue, or PBMCs (not recorded which). The rearrangement links TRBV4-1 to TRBJ1-2; no definite D call. This CDR3 reads CASSQATSIHGYTF. CDR3 DNA sequence: TGCGCCAGCAGCCAAGCGACGAGCATTCATGGCTACACCTTC.